Listed here are 30 T cell receptor beta chains from one sample, sequenced in a study of control samples from healthy donors and cancer patients. The method was immunoSEQ multiplex PCR; TCRdb's version includes in-frame clones alone and lacks a portion of them. The table lists 40,000 to 50,000 clones, approximately 93% of them singletons. The sequencing sample was made of PBMCs. These receptors all stem from a woman between 45 and 60 years old with head and neck cancer.

The chain is built from TRBV5-1 and TRBJ2-5; TRBD2 aligns across 9 bases. Trimming took 2 bases from V and 5 from J; bases not matched to a gene: 7. Per germline, CDR1 SGHRS and CDR2 YFSETQ. This CDR3 region has 15 residues. CDR3 nucleotide sequence: TGCGCCAGCAGCTTTTCGCGGGGGGGCCATGAGACCCAGTACTTC. Its protein product is CASSFSRGGHETQYF.

This chain connects TRBV9 to TRBJ2-7, with TRBD2 matching over 14 bases. This CDR3 has 16 residues. The V gene end was trimmed by 3 bases and the J gene end by 4 bases; junction bases not matched to a gene: 6. Germline V CDR1 and CDR2: SGDLS, YYNGEE. The CDR3: CASSAGTSGSIYEQYF. For the CDR3, the DNA is TGTGCCAGCAGCGCCGGGACTAGCGGGAGCATATACGAGCAGTACTTC. Drawing the rest from reference TRBV9 and TRBJ2-7, the complete variable domain is DSGVTQTPKHLITATGQRVTLRCSPRSGDLSVYWYQQSLDQGLQFLIQYYNGEERAKGNILERFSAQQFPDLHSELNLSSLELGDSALYFCASSAGTSGSIYEQYFGPGTRLTVT.

The chain carries TRBV7-2 and TRBJ2-7; TRBD2 agrees at 12 bases. Germline trimming cut 7 bases from V and 5 bases from J; bases unmatched to any gene: 9. The CDR3 is 15 amino acids. Looked up from germline, CDR1 is SGHTA and CDR2 is FQGNSA. The DNA for the CDR3 is TGTGCCAGCAAAGCCGCTAGCGGGAGGGCCGACGAGCAGTACTTC. This encodes CASKAASGRADEQYF.

This chain joins TRBV5-1 and TRBJ1-2, with 9 bases matching TRBD1. CDR1 and CDR2 from the germline V gene are SGHRS and YFSETQ. V shed 1 base, J shed 2 bases, and the junction held 3 bases outside the gene matches. The CDR3 has 15 residues. CDR3 residues: CASSLIDRGNYGYTF. The CDR3 region has the DNA TGCGCCAGCAGCTTGATAGACAGGGGGAACTATGGCTACACCTTC.

This rearrangement joins TRBV4-2 to TRBJ2-7, with 7 bases identical to TRBD1. CDR1 LGHNA and CDR2 YNFKEQ come from the germline V gene. The CDR3 contains 17 residues. Unmatched junction bases numbered 12, after V lost 1 base and J lost 3 bases. For the CDR3, the DNA is TGTGCCAGCAGCCAAGTAGGTAGGACAGGTACACTCTACGAGCAGTACTTC. This encodes CASSQVGRTGTLYEQYF.

As to this clone: At one end, the junction sequence differs from germline, possibly due to a read error. The CDR3 is CASSQGTKAGYTF. In DNA form, the CDR3 reads TGTGCCAGCAGTCAAGGGACCAAGGCGGGCTACACCTTC. V is TRBV4-2 and J is TRBJ1-2; perhaps TRBD1 as D (5 bases). Per the germline V gene, CDR1 is LGHNA and CDR2 is YNFKEQ. The CDR3 totals 13 residues.

V and J are TRBV28 and TRBJ1-4, with 7 bases that match TRBD1. Trimming cost V 4 bases and J 8 bases; bases outside gene matches: 10. The germline V gene has CDR1 MDHEN and CDR2 SYDVKM. The CDR3 has 15 amino acids. CDR3 sequence: CASSSTGTAREKLFF. Written as DNA, the CDR3 is TGTGCCAGCAGTTCCACCGGGACAGCGAGGGAAAAACTGTTTTTT.

The chain has TRBV6-5 and TRBJ2-7, with D perhaps TRBD1 (5 bases). Trimming removed 0 bases at V and 6 bases at J, with 18 bases between. There are 16 residues in the CDR3. Germline V lookup: CDR1 MNHEY, CDR2 SVGAGI. The CDR3 DNA reads as TGTGCCAGCAGTTACTCCGTAGGGGCCCGACTCGCCGAGCAGTACTTC. Encoded protein: CASSYSVGARLAEQYF.

This chain joins TRBV2 and TRBJ1-5; 8 positions match TRBD1. The CDR3 runs 14 residues. Germline trimming cut 3 bases from V and 4 bases from J; bases unmatched to any gene: 2. Germline V CDR1 and CDR2: SNHLY, FYNNEI. For the CDR3, the DNA is TGTGCCAGCAGTGATAGGACAGGGAATCAGCCCCAGCATTTT. It is translated as CASSDRTGNQPQHF.

This sequence joins TRBV12-3 or TRBV12-4 and TRBJ1-5, with 9 bases aligning to TRBD1. Trimming cost V 6 bases and J 4 bases; bases outside gene matches: 1. The CDR3 has 13 residues. The CDR3 region has the DNA TGTGCCAGCAGGGGGACAGGGAATCAGCCCCAGCATTTT. Amino acid sequence: CASRGTGNQPQHF.

This chain connects TRBV2 to TRBJ2-7; 7 bases agree with TRBD1. Germline V CDR1 and CDR2: SNHLY, FYNNEI. J lost 3 bases, V lost 6 bases, and 5 bases had no gene match. The CDR3 loop spans 13 amino acids. CDR3 DNA sequence: TGTGCCAGCAGCGCCGGGACAGACTACGAGCAGTACTTC. This gives the protein CASSAGTDYEQYF.

This chain connects TRBV6-5 to TRBJ2-7; 8 positions match TRBD1. Germline values: CDR1 MNHEY, CDR2 SVGAGI. The CDR3 consists of 15 residues. V lost 6 bases, J lost 6 bases, and 13 bases stayed unmatched. CDR3 protein: CASSLVSGGLAEQYF. For the CDR3, the DNA is TGTGCCAGCAGCCTCGTTTCAGGGGGCTTGGCCGAGCAGTACTTC.

This clone has more than one count but fewer than ten. This chain links TRBV11-3 with TRBJ2-3; 7 positions agree with TRBD2. There are 15 residues in the CDR3. After removal of 2 bases from V and 6 bases from J, the junction contained 8 bases not matched to a gene. The V gene's germline CDR1 is SGHNT and CDR2 YENEEA. In nucleotides, the CDR3 is TGTGCCAGCAGCTTAAGGGCGGGAGTGAAGGATACGCAGTATTTT. Translated: CASSLRAGVKDTQYF.

The CDR3 DNA is TGCAGCGTGGAGACGCACCGTAATGAAAAACTGTTTTTT. As protein: CSVETHRNEKLFF. This chain links TRBV29-1 with TRBJ1-4; D unresolved. This CDR3 is 13 amino acids long. Trimming removed 6 bases at V and 4 bases at J, with 12 bases between. CDR1 is SQVTM and CDR2 is ANQGSEA in the germline V gene.

The rearrangement joins TRBV2 to TRBJ1-5; a possible D gene is TRBD1 (6 bases). Trimming took off 4 bases at V and 7 bases at J, with 11 bases between the two ends. The CDR3 totals 13 residues. Per the germline V gene, CDR1 is SNHLY and CDR2 is FYNNEI. CDR3 region: CASSVDRQQPQHF. The CDR3 DNA sequence: TGTGCCAGCAGTGTTGACAGGCAACAGCCCCAGCATTTT.

V and J are TRBV3-1 (or the pseudogene TRBV3-2) and TRBJ1-1; a weak D match, TRBD1 (6 bases). Germline loops: CDR1 LGHDT, CDR2 YNNKEL (reference sequence). With 7 bases removed from V and 5 bases from J, the gap between germline ends came to 20 bases. The CDR3 is 15 residues long. The CDR3 protein is CASNPSRGAWTEAFF. CDR3 nucleotide sequence: TGTGCCAGCAACCCTTCACGGGGGGCTTGGACTGAAGCTTTCTTT.

V and J are TRBV19 and TRBJ1-1; no clear D gene. Trimming took off 7 bases at V and 0 bases at J, with 6 bases between the two ends. Germline V CDR1 and CDR2: LNHDA, SQIVND (reference sequence). This CDR3 comprises 12 residues. The CDR3 nucleotides read TGTGCCAGTAACAACTTGAACACTGAAGCTTTCTTT. The encoded protein is CASNNLNTEAFF.

The chain combines TRBV5-1 with TRBJ1-4; D gene uncertain. This CDR3 has 15 residues. Deletions cut 1 base from V and 7 bases from J, with 14 bases between. Germline lookup yields CDR1 SGHRS and CDR2 YFSETQ. CDR3: CASSLLGEQSEKLFF. The CDR3 nucleotides are TGCGCCAGCAGCTTGTTGGGTGAACAGAGTGAAAAACTGTTTTTT. The full variable domain, rest sourced from reference TRBV5-1 and TRBJ1-4, is KAGVTQTPRYLIKTRGQQVTLSCSPISGHRSVSWYQQTPGQGLQFLFEYFSETQRNKGNFPGRFSGRQFSNSRSEMNVSTLELGDSALYLCASSLLGEQSEKLFFGSGTQLSVL.

CDR3 in amino acids: CATSSGAGVGETQYF. The CDR3 DNA reads as TGTGCCACCAGCTCGGGAGCGGGAGTGGGGGAGACCCAGTACTTC. J is TRBJ2-5 and V is TRBV15; TRBD2 agrees at 8 bases. Losses at the gene ends were 5 bases for V and 5 bases for J; bases not matched to a gene: 10. The CDR3 is made up of 15 amino acids. Per germline, CDR1 LNHNV and CDR2 YYDKDF (reference sequence).

V is TRBV19 and J is TRBJ2-7, with a tentative D call TRBD2 (5 bases). The CDR3 covers 12 residues. The V and J ends lost 4 bases and 7 bases respectively, with 11 bases between them. Germline CDR1 is LNHDA and CDR2 is SQIVND (reference sequence). CDR3 sequence (DNA): TGTGCCAGTAGTAAGGGCAGAGGGGAGCAGTACTTC. Protein product: CASSKGRGEQYF.

CDR3 nucleotides: TGTGCCAGCAGCGTAAGGGCGTGGGGCACAGATACGCAGTATTTT. It translates to CASSVRAWGTDTQYF. V usage is TRBV9 and J usage is TRBJ2-3; D is unclear. This CDR3 has 15 residues. The germline gives CDR1 SGDLS, CDR2 YYNGEE. V was pared by 1 base and J by 1 base, with 10 bases between.

The V and J genes are TRBV5-6 and TRBJ1-1; 7 bases line up with TRBD1. The V segment lost 4 bases and the J segment 2 bases; nucleotides outside the gene matches: 8. Germline V gene lookup returns CDR1 SGHDT and CDR2 YYEEEE. The CDR3 loop spans 15 amino acids. The CDR3, as DNA: TGTGCCAGCAGCCCTGAGGACAGGACTAACACTGAAGCTTTCTTT. Protein: CASSPEDRTNTEAFF.

The V gene is TRBV7-2, the J gene TRBJ2-7, with a weak D call TRBD2 (5 bases). Trimming took 0 bases from V and 6 from J, leaving 9 bases between them. The germline gives CDR1 SGHTA, CDR2 FQGNSA. The CDR3 runs 13 residues. CDR3 bases: TGTGCCAGCAGCTTAGCCCCTAGCTCCGAGCAGTACTTC. This encodes CASSLAPSSEQYF.

This chain uses TRBV5-1 with TRBJ1-3; D unresolved. Germline CDR1 is SGHRS and CDR2 is YFSETQ. The CDR3 has 13 amino acids. V was cut by 0 bases and J by 2 bases, with 3 bases left in between. CDR3 protein: CASSLAPGNTIYF. The CDR3, as DNA: TGCGCCAGCAGCTTGGCACCTGGAAACACCATATATTTT.

The chain is built from TRBV16 and TRBJ1-2; D might be TRBD1 (5 bases). This CDR3 region has 16 residues. V was pared by 0 bases and J by 0 bases, with 11 bases between. Germline-derived CDR1 and CDR2 are KGHSY and FQNENV. The CDR3 spells CASSQSTAIANYGYTF. For the CDR3, the DNA is TGTGCCAGCAGCCAATCGACAGCCATCGCTAACTATGGCTACACCTTC.

The chain is built from TRBV6-4 and TRBJ2-6; D call uncertain. Germline CDR1 MRHNA, CDR2 SNTAGT. The CDR3 is made up of 16 amino acids. V shed 4 bases and J shed 2 bases, with 12 bases lying between them. DNA for the CDR3: TGTGCCAGCAGTGTCCACCCCCCAGCTGGGGCCAACGTCCTGACTTTC. This sequence encodes CASSVHPPAGANVLTF.

The chain combines TRBV7-9 with TRBJ1-6; a possible D gene is TRBD1 (6 bases). The CDR3 consists of 17 residues. CDR1 is SEHNR, CDR2 FQNEAQ, per germline (reference sequence). V was clipped by 5 bases and J by 4 bases, with 18 bases between them. The CDR3 is CASSPGQTSLYNSPLHF. In DNA form, the CDR3 reads TGTGCCAGCAGCCCTGGACAGACTAGCCTTTATAATTCACCCCTCCACTTT.

The V and J genes are TRBV12-3 or TRBV12-4 and TRBJ1-2; D is unclear. The CDR3 runs 13 residues. Trimming left V 1 base short and J 4 bases short, with 7 bases between. CDR3 region: CASSLGAGYGYTF. The DNA for the CDR3 is TGTGCCAGCAGTTTAGGCGCGGGCTATGGCTACACCTTC.

In its sample, this clone was seen once. The chain is built from TRBV1 and TRBJ1-6; TRBD1, the table's D call, lacks a check against the DNA. TRBV1 counts as a pseudogene. The CDR3 totals 16 residues. The DNA for the CDR3 is TGCACCAGCAGCCACAAGACAGACAACTATAATTCACCCCTCCACTTT. Translating gives CTSSHKTDNYNSPLHF.

CDR3 protein: CASQEISTDTQYF. The CDR3 region has the DNA TGTGCCAGTCAGGAGATTAGCACAGATACGCAGTATTTT. The chain links TRBV19 to TRBJ2-3; D ambiguous. V lost 8 bases to trimming and J lost 0 bases, with 9 bases between them. The CDR3 loop spans 13 amino acids. From germline, CDR1 is LNHDA and CDR2 SQIVND (reference sequence).